The 29 T cell receptor beta chains listed next were all sequenced from one sample in a study of identical twins. TCRdb ran MiXCR on the 5' RACE reads and lists one entry per CDR3 protein. In the table there are roughly 1,500,000 distinct CDR3 sequences, about 31% of which are singletons. The sequencing sample was made of cord blood. These receptors all stem from a newborn girl in good health.

The chain is built from TRBV3-1 and TRBJ2-1, with 9 positions matching TRBD2. CDR1 LGHDT and CDR2 YNNKEL come from the germline V gene (reference sequence). J was trimmed by 2 bases and V by 0 bases; bases with no gene match: 2. CDR3 length equals 16 residues. The CDR3 loop reads CASSQELAGPYNEQFF. In DNA, the CDR3 is TGTGCCAGCAGCCAAGAACTAGCGGGTCCCTACAATGAGCAGTTCTTC.

This clonotype has more than one count but fewer than ten. The V and J genes are TRBV2 and TRBJ2-1; tentative D call: TRBD1 (5 bases). This CDR3 spans 13 amino acids. Germline CDR1 reads SNHLY; CDR2 reads FYNNEI. V was shortened by 7 bases and J by 6 bases, with 13 bases between the two germline ends. The CDR3 nucleotides are TGTGCCAGCACCCCACAGGTTGGCAATGAGCAGTTCTTC. Translated, it gives CASTPQVGNEQFF. Drawing the rest from reference TRBV2 and TRBJ2-1, the complete variable domain is EPEVTQTPSHQVTQMGQEVILRCVPISNHLYFYWYRQILGQKVEFLVSFYNNEISEKSEIFDDQFSVERPDGSNFTLKIRSTKLEDSAMYFCASTPQVGNEQFFGPGTRLTVL.

V is TRBV5-1 and J is TRBJ1-5; 10 bases align to TRBD1. The CDR3 has 16 residues. Germline assignment: CDR1 SGHRS and CDR2 YFSETQ. The V gene end was trimmed by 0 bases and the J gene end by 2 bases; junction bases not matched to a gene: 2. The CDR3 bases are TGCGCCAGCAGCTTGGGGGACAGGGGAGGCAATCAGCCCCAGCATTTT. It specifies CASSLGDRGGNQPQHF.

This sequence joins TRBV5-1 and TRBJ2-5; D gene ambiguous. Germline CDR1 and CDR2: SGHRS and YFSETQ. This CDR3 spans 13 amino acids. Trimming shortened V by 0 bases and J by 3 bases, and 6 bases separated the two germline ends. The CDR3 loop is CASSLEGKETQYF. CDR3 nucleotides: TGCGCCAGCAGCTTGGAGGGCAAAGAGACCCAGTACTTC.

The chain couples TRBV4-1 to TRBJ1-1; D is unresolved. V dropped 1 base and J dropped 0 bases, with 12 bases sitting between them. The CDR3 has 16 residues. The V gene's germline CDR1 is MGHRA and CDR2 YSYEKL. This CDR3 is CASSQGRAGLNTEAFF. CDR3 nucleotide sequence: TGCGCCAGCAGCCAAGGGAGGGCTGGGTTGAACACTGAAGCTTTCTTT.

The chain is built from TRBV20-1 and TRBJ1-4; TRBD1 matches at 9 bases. V was pared by 3 bases and J by 1 base, with 9 bases of the junction left unmatched. Germline V CDR1 and CDR2: DFQATT, SNEGSKA (reference sequence). This CDR3 has 17 amino acids. The CDR3 reads CSARGTGLEGTNEKLFF. The CDR3 DNA reads TGCAGTGCTAGGGGGACAGGGTTAGAGGGAACTAATGAAAAACTGTTTTTT.

The sample holds one count of this clonotype. V usage is TRBV20-1 and J usage is TRBJ2-2; D gene uncertain. Deletions cut 3 bases from V and 0 bases from J, with 8 bases between. CDR1 DFQATT and CDR2 SNEGSKA come from the germline V gene (reference sequence). The CDR3 loop spans 14 amino acids. CDR3 loop: CSASFLANTGELFF. CDR3 coding DNA: TGCAGTGCTAGTTTCCTAGCGAACACCGGGGAGCTGTTTTTT.

The chain carries TRBV5-1 and TRBJ2-3; the D call may be TRBD1 or TRBD2 (5 bases each). Germline values: CDR1 SGHRS, CDR2 YFSETQ. This CDR3 has 16 residues. The ends were cut back, 3 bases at V and 2 bases at J, with 16 bases in the middle. The CDR3 DNA reads as TGCGCCAGCAGCTGGCCCTTGGGGACCGACACAGATACGCAGTATTTT. It specifies CASSWPLGTDTDTQYF. Using reference TRBV5-1 and TRBJ2-3 for the parts outside the CDR3, the full variable domain is KAGVTQTPRYLIKTRGQQVTLSCSPISGHRSVSWYQQTPGQGLQFLFEYFSETQRNKGNFPGRFSGRQFSNSRSEMNVSTLELGDSALYLCASSWPLGTDTDTQYFGPGTRLTVL.

In this sample, this clonotype turned up a few times. The CDR3 protein is CASSYSGASTAYEQYF. The CDR3 DNA sequence: TGTGCCAGCAGTTATAGCGGGGCCTCGACCGCCTACGAGCAGTACTTC. The chain couples TRBV28 to TRBJ2-7, with TRBD2 identical over 8 bases. CDR1 is MDHEN, CDR2 SYDVKM, per germline. Germline trimming cut 4 bases from V and 2 bases from J; bases unmatched to any gene: 10. The CDR3 length is 16 residues.

The chain combines TRBV6-2 or TRBV6-3 with TRBJ1-2, with TRBD1 matching 11 bases. V was clipped by 5 bases and J by 3 bases; unmatched bases: 5. Germline V gene lookup returns CDR1 MNHEY and CDR2 SVGEGT. The CDR3 covers 15 residues. The CDR3 coding sequence is TGTGCCAGCAGTACAAGGACAGGGGGCGACTATGGCTACACCTTC. Translating gives CASSTRTGGDYGYTF.

The rearrangement links TRBV6-1 to TRBJ1-1; D gene uncertain. The CDR3 runs to 12 residues. CDR1 and CDR2 (germline): MNHNS, SASEGT. The V and J ends lost 4 bases and 4 bases respectively, with 7 bases between them. CDR3 amino acids: CASSAQATEAFF. CDR3 DNA: TGTGCCAGCAGTGCCCAGGCCACTGAAGCTTTCTTT.

There are a few counts of this clonotype. This chain joins TRBV5-1 and TRBJ2-7; the match to TRBD1 covers 8 bases. Looked up from germline, CDR1 is SGHRS and CDR2 is YFSETQ. The CDR3 extends over 15 amino acids. Trimming took 2 bases from V and 3 from J; bases not matched to a gene: 7. Written as DNA, the CDR3 is TGCGCCAGCAGCTTACCGGGACAGGCCTTCTACGAGCAGTACTTC. It codes for CASSLPGQAFYEQYF.

This clonotype has more than one count but fewer than ten. The CDR3: CASRLAGVTYEQYF. CDR3 nucleotides: TGTGCCAGCAGGCTAGCGGGTGTTACCTACGAGCAGTACTTC. The gene calls are TRBV6-2 or TRBV6-3 and TRBJ2-7, with 8 positions matching TRBD2. This CDR3 region has 14 residues. V shed 6 bases, J shed 2 bases, and the junction held 6 bases outside the gene matches. The germline V gene has CDR1 MNHEY and CDR2 SVGEGT.

The chain uses TRBV7-9 and TRBJ2-3, with 12 bases matching TRBD2. V shed 4 bases and J 9 bases; nucleotides not matched to a gene: 8. Per germline, CDR1 SEHNR and CDR2 FQNEAQ (reference sequence). There are 15 residues in the CDR3. The CDR3 is CASSSTSGRRGTQYF. The CDR3, as DNA: TGTGCCAGCAGCTCAACTAGCGGGAGGAGGGGGACGCAGTATTTT.

Turning to this clonotype: Sequence at one end of the junction differs from germline and may be a read error. This sequence joins TRBV6-4 and TRBJ2-1; 8 nucleotides agree with TRBD2. The CDR3 contains 16 residues. Per germline, CDR1 MRHNA and CDR2 SNTAGT. The CDR3 region is CASSDSLAGNYNVQFF. For the CDR3, the DNA is TGTGCCAGCAGTGACTCCTTAGCGGGGAACTACAATGTGCAGTTCTTC.

Turning to this clonotype: A read error may account for a junction end that differs from germline. The V call is TRBV11-2, the J call TRBJ2-7; TRBD1 agrees at 8 bases. Germline V lookup: CDR1 SGHAT, CDR2 FQNNGV. This CDR3 comprises 14 residues. The CDR3: CVSSFGTGSYEQYF. The CDR3 bases are TGTGTCAGCAGCTTTGGGACAGGCTCCTACGAGCAGTACTTC.

This clonotype was detected a few times. This chain uses TRBV27 with TRBJ1-4, with unresolved D. Germline V gives CDR1 MNHEY, CDR2 SMNVEV (reference sequence). There are 14 residues in the CDR3. Between the trimmed V and J ends, which lost 1 base and 4 bases, there was a span of 7 bases. The CDR3 region has the DNA TGTGCCAGCAGTTTATGGGCCGGTAATGAAAAACTGTTTTTT. Its translation is CASSLWAGNEKLFF.

The chain uses TRBV13 and TRBJ2-5; D remains ambiguous. The J call may be faulty, since TRBJ2-7 better matches the DNA end. The CDR3 extends over 13 amino acids. CDR1 and CDR2 (germline): PRHDT, FYEKMQ (reference sequence). CDR3 sequence: CASSPPSTDEQYF. The CDR3 nucleotides are TGTGCCAGCAGCCCTCCCTCCACAGACGAGCAGTACTTC.

Remarks on this clonotype: The CDR3 ends on some other residue instead of the conserved phenylalanine or tryptophan, so this is likely a read error. The chain links TRBV28 to TRBJ2-3; D is ambiguous. The CDR3 has 14 residues. CDR1 is MDHEN, CDR2 SYDVKM, per germline. The ends were cut back, 3 bases at V and 8 bases at J, with 15 bases in the middle. The CDR3 sequence: CASSFQPSGFTQYI. The CDR3 nucleotides read TGTGCCAGCAGTTTTCAGCCTAGTGGCTTTACGCAGTATATT.

The chain recombines TRBV10-3 with TRBJ1-5; D ambiguous. The CDR3 has 15 residues. CDR1 and CDR2 (germline): ENHRY, SYGVKD. The V gene lost 2 bases and the J gene lost 6 bases, with 14 bases spanning the gap. The CDR3 region is CAISEGSAIGQPQHF. In DNA form, the CDR3 reads TGTGCCATCAGTGAGGGCTCAGCTATCGGTCAGCCCCAGCATTTT.

The chain carries TRBV5-1 and TRBJ2-3; TRBD1 or TRBD2 may be the D gene (6 bases each). V was clipped by 0 bases and J by 2 bases, with 13 bases between them. CDR1 and CDR2 (germline): SGHRS, YFSETQ. This CDR3 has 16 residues. The CDR3 DNA follows: TGCGCCAGCAGCTTGGACGGGGGCGGTATCACAGATACGCAGTATTTT. As protein: CASSLDGGGITDTQYF.

The chain combines TRBV20-1 with TRBJ2-1, with 8 bases aligning to TRBD2. The CDR3 consists of 12 residues. Germline values: CDR1 DFQATT, CDR2 SNEGSKA (reference sequence). V lost 6 bases and J lost 7; bases outside the gene matches: 5. As DNA, the CDR3 is TGCAGTGCCAGAAGACTAGCGAATGAGCAGTTCTTC. Its protein is CSARRLANEQFF.

This clonotype occurred many times. The chain links TRBV6-5 to TRBJ1-5, with D tentatively TRBD1 (5 bases). V lost 5 bases and J lost 3, with 11 bases in between. Germline lookup yields CDR1 MNHEY and CDR2 SVGAGI. The CDR3 runs 14 residues. This CDR3 reads CASSQGPTNQPQHF. CDR3 in DNA: TGTGCCAGCAGTCAGGGACCGACCAATCAGCCCCAGCATTTT.

This clonotype was recorded only once. The junction and the germline gene differ at one end; a read error may be behind it. V usage is TRBV9 and J usage is TRBJ2-1, with 7 bases lining up with TRBD2. The J call could be wrong; TRBJ2-7 is a better fit for the DNA end. The CDR3 spans 15 residues. Germline CDR1 is SGDLS and CDR2 is YYNGEE. CDR3 nucleotide sequence: TGTTCCAGCAGCGTAGAACTAGCGCCTTACAATGAGCAGTACTTC. Its translation: CSSSVELAPYNEQYF.

This sequence joins TRBV4-1 and TRBJ2-7; maybe TRBD1 (6 bases). CDR3 size: 16 residues. CDR1 is MGHRA and CDR2 is YSYEKL in the germline V gene. V dropped 3 bases and J dropped 1 base, with 16 bases sitting between them. CDR3 nucleotides: TGCGCCAGCAGCCATTATAGCAGGGGAAGGTCCTACGAGCAGTACTTC. Translating it yields CASSHYSRGRSYEQYF.

The CDR3, as DNA: TGCAGTGCTGGGCCCCCAGGAGCGTTGGAGCAGTTCTTC. It translates to CSAGPPGALEQFF. The chain links TRBV20-1 to TRBJ2-1; unclear D gene. The V and J ends lost 5 bases and 10 bases respectively, with 18 bases between them. The length of the CDR3 is 13 residues. The V gene's germline CDR1 is DFQATT and CDR2 SNEGSKA (reference sequence).

The sample holds a few counts of this clonotype. The rearrangement uses TRBV6-1 and TRBJ2-7; D may be TRBD2 (6 bases). Germline V lookup: CDR1 MNHNS, CDR2 SASEGT. CDR3 length: 13 residues. V lost 8 bases and J 0 bases, leaving 11 bases between the germline ends. The CDR3 sequence is CASGDFSSYEQYF. In DNA, the CDR3 is TGTGCCAGCGGGGACTTTAGCTCCTACGAGCAGTACTTC.

This clonotype was counted only a few times. The genes are TRBV29-1 and TRBJ2-7, with a weak D call TRBD1 (6 bases). The CDR3 is 15 residues long. Germline loops: CDR1 SQVTM, CDR2 ANQGSEA. V was pared by 7 bases and J by 0 bases, with 19 bases between. The CDR3 is CSAPQGQPSSYEQYF. CDR3 sequence (DNA): TGCAGCGCCCCCCAGGGACAACCCAGCTCCTACGAGCAGTACTTC.

This clonotype was counted only a few times. The rearrangement links TRBV4-2 to TRBJ2-1; perhaps TRBD2 as D (6 bases). Germline V lookup: CDR1 LGHNA, CDR2 YNFKEQ. The CDR3 contains 16 residues. The V and J ends lost 1 base and 0 bases respectively, with 10 bases between them. The CDR3 DNA follows: TGTGCCAGCAGCCAAGGGAGGGACTTCTCCTACAATGAGCAGTTCTTC. It encodes CASSQGRDFSYNEQFF.